What follows are 23 T cell receptor beta chains derived from one specimen sequenced in a study of blood T cell repertoires in COVID-19. Sequencing used immunoSEQ multiplex PCR; TCRdb keeps in-frame clones, though not all of them. The table shows about 140,000 clones, with 79% occurring only once. The specimen was peripheral blood. Receptors originate from a man aged 45-65 years with active or convalescent COVID-19.

The chain carries TRBV30 and TRBJ2-7; 7 nucleotides line up with TRBD1. The CDR3 totals 15 residues. Per germline, CDR1 GTSNPN and CDR2 SVGIG (reference sequence). J was trimmed by 2 bases and V by 3 bases; bases with no gene match: 10. The CDR3 here is CAWSHLGDSPYEQYF. The CDR3 nucleotides are TGTGCCTGGAGCCACCTGGGGGACAGCCCCTACGAGCAGTACTTC.

The V call is TRBV7-2, the J call TRBJ1-5; D is possibly TRBD1 (5 bases). Germline CDR1 is SGHTA and CDR2 is FQGNSA. Trimming removed 0 bases from V and 9 bases from J, with 12 bases in between. This CDR3 is 14 amino acids long. The CDR3 DNA is TGTGCCAGCAGCTTAGCCGCAAACGGGGGGCCCCAGCATTTT. Its translation is CASSLAANGGPQHF.

The rearrangement uses TRBV9 and TRBJ2-7, with 12 bases aligning to TRBD1. Losses at the gene ends were 2 bases for V and 3 bases for J; bases not matched to a gene: 6. This CDR3 spans 16 amino acids. Germline V gene lookup returns CDR1 SGDLS and CDR2 YYNGEE. In DNA, the CDR3 is TGTGCCAGCAGCGTCGGAGGGGACAGGGGGCTCTACGAGCAGTACTTC. Translation: CASSVGGDRGLYEQYF. Filled out from reference TRBV9 and TRBJ2-7, the complete variable domain reads DSGVTQTPKHLITATGQRVTLRCSPRSGDLSVYWYQQSLDQGLQFLIQYYNGEERAKGNILERFSAQQFPDLHSELNLSSLELGDSALYFCASSVGGDRGLYEQYFGPGTRLTVT.

Regarding this clone: Other DNA variants within this sample encode the same CDR3. The CDR3: CASSRTSGSSYNEQFF. The CDR3, as DNA: TGTGCCAGCAGTCGGACTAGCGGGAGCTCCTACAATGAGCAGTTCTTC. The chain joins TRBV3-1 (or the pseudogene TRBV3-2) to TRBJ2-1, with 13 bases lining up with TRBD2. The CDR3 extends over 16 amino acids. With 6 bases clipped from V and 0 bases from J, the junction kept 2 bases outside the gene matches. Germline V gene lookup returns CDR1 LGHDT and CDR2 YNNKEL (reference sequence).

The chain combines TRBV5-1 with TRBJ2-7; TRBD2 matches 15 bases. Germline CDR1 and CDR2: SGHRS and YFSETQ. This CDR3 spans 17 amino acids. J gave up 5 bases and V 4 bases, and 10 bases lay outside the gene matches. CDR3 bases: TGCGCCAGCAGCCCCGGACTAGCGGGAGGGTTTAGGGACGAGCAGTACTTC. Protein product: CASSPGLAGGFRDEQYF. The whole variable domain, filled in from reference TRBV5-1 and TRBJ2-7, reads KAGVTQTPRYLIKTRGQQVTLSCSPISGHRSVSWYQQTPGQGLQFLFEYFSETQRNKGNFPGRFSGRQFSNSRSEMNVSTLELGDSALYLCASSPGLAGGFRDEQYFGPGTRLTVT.

The CDR3 loop is CASSQGSSRSYNEQFF. Written as DNA, the CDR3 is TGTGCCAGCAGCCAAGGCTCTAGCAGATCCTACAATGAGCAGTTCTTC. The rearrangement joins TRBV3-1 (or the pseudogene TRBV3-2) to TRBJ2-1, with D perhaps matching TRBD2 (5 bases). Germline values: CDR1 LGHDT, CDR2 YNNKEL (reference sequence). Trimming cost V 1 base and J 1 base, with 11 bases left between them. The CDR3 spans 16 residues.

The rearrangement uses TRBV10-3 and TRBJ1-6, with 9 positions matching TRBD1. Germline V gene lookup returns CDR1 ENHRY and CDR2 SYGVKD. V gave up 7 bases and J gave up 5 bases; unmatched junction bases: 9. The CDR3 runs to 16 residues. In DNA form, the CDR3 reads TGTGCCATCATGAAAACGGACAGGGGCAATAATTCACCCCTCCACTTT. Its translation is CAIMKTDRGNNSPLHF.

In this sample, this clone turned up once. The chain carries TRBV11-2 and TRBJ2-4; D perhaps matches TRBD1 (6 bases). This CDR3 is built from 18 residues. Between the trimmed V and J ends, which lost 2 bases and 0 bases, there was a span of 17 bases. Germline CDR1 is SGHAT and CDR2 is FQNNGV. The CDR3 DNA follows: TGTGCCAGCAGCTTAACGAATACAGGGCTCCTAGCCAAAAACATTCAGTACTTC. Protein: CASSLTNTGLLAKNIQYF.

As to this clone: The same CDR3 is also encoded by other DNA sequences in this sample. The CDR3 bases are TGCAGTGCTAGGGGGGCGTACGAGCAGTACTTC. It codes for CSARGAYEQYF. The V gene is TRBV20-1, the J gene TRBJ2-7, with a tentative D call TRBD1 (6 bases). CDR1 and CDR2 (germline): DFQATT, SNEGSKA (reference sequence). With 3 bases removed from V and 4 bases from J, the gap between germline ends came to 7 bases. The CDR3 contains 11 residues.

The V gene is TRBV29-1, the J gene TRBJ2-7; 10 bases are a match to TRBD2. The CDR3 is 14 amino acids. Trimming removed 6 bases from V and 3 bases from J; junction bases left unmatched: 8. Germline V gene lookup returns CDR1 SQVTM and CDR2 ANQGSEA. Written as DNA, the CDR3 is TGCAGCGTCGCTTCAGCGGGAGGGCTCTACGAGCAGTACTTC. It encodes CSVASAGGLYEQYF.

This chain uses TRBV7-2 with TRBJ2-4, with D possibly being TRBD1 (6 bases). The CDR3 sequence is 16 residues long. Trimming removed 5 bases from V and 8 bases from J, with 22 bases in between. Germline lookup yields CDR1 SGHTA and CDR2 FQGNSA. CDR3 sequence: CASSLLGGGAVDIQYF. The CDR3 DNA sequence: TGTGCCAGCAGCCTACTCGGTGGGGGCGCAGTAGACATTCAGTACTTC.

This chain joins TRBV7-2 and TRBJ1-6, with a possible D match to TRBD1 (5 bases). This CDR3 contains 15 residues. The germline V and J ends were trimmed by 4 bases and 5 bases, with 12 bases remaining between them. Germline CDR1 is SGHTA and CDR2 is FQGNSA. CDR3 sequence: CASSSRGGDNSPLHF. CDR3 nucleotides: TGTGCCAGCAGCTCCCGGGGGGGAGATAATTCACCCCTCCACTTT.

The table lists this clone with a few counts. CDR3 sequence reads: CASSELQLDYGYTF. DNA for the CDR3: TGTGCCAGCAGTGAACTACAGCTTGACTATGGCTACACCTTC. The V call is TRBV6-1, the J call TRBJ1-2; D is ambiguous. CDR3 length equals 14 residues. Per the germline V gene, CDR1 is MNHNS and CDR2 is SASEGT. Trimming removed 2 bases from V and 3 bases from J, with 10 bases in between.

This clone was seen a handful of times. The chain carries TRBV11-1 and TRBJ2-1, with 7 bases lining up with TRBD2. The germline V gene encodes CDR1 SGHAT and CDR2 FQDESV (reference sequence). J was trimmed by 3 bases and V by 1 base; bases with no gene match: 6. The CDR3 is 16 residues long. The CDR3, as DNA: TGTGCCAGCAGCTTAGGTGCGGGGGTTGGCTACAATGAGCAGTTCTTC. Amino acid sequence: CASSLGAGVGYNEQFF.

The gene calls are TRBV27 and TRBJ2-7; TRBD2 agrees at 15 bases. V dropped 5 bases and J dropped 7; count of bases not matched to a gene: 9. This CDR3 contains 16 residues. Germline V gene lookup returns CDR1 MNHEY and CDR2 SMNVEV (reference sequence). For the CDR3, the DNA is TGTGCCAGCAGTCAGACTTCGGGACTAGCGGGAGGTGAGCAGTACTTC. It is translated as CASSQTSGLAGGEQYF.

V usage is TRBV18 and J usage is TRBJ2-5; no clear D. Germline V gives CDR1 KGHSH, CDR2 LQKENI. V was cut by 0 bases and J by 2 bases, with 10 bases left in between. The CDR3 spans 15 residues. The CDR3 nucleotides are TGTGCCAGCTCACCACCGGTCTTGCGACAAGAGACCCAGTACTTC. It yields the protein CASSPPVLRQETQYF.

This chain joins TRBV21-1 and TRBJ1-2. TRBV21-1 is recorded as a pseudogene. The CDR3 sequence is 15 residues long. In DNA form, the CDR3 reads TGTGCCAGCAGCAAAAGGAGGGGAGCTAACTATGGCTACACCTTC. This translates into CASSKRRGANYGYTF.

This clone was counted only a few times. The V and J genes are TRBV11-2 and TRBJ1-3; D unclear. Germline V gene sequence: CDR1 SGHAT, CDR2 FQNNGV. CDR3 length equals 12 residues. V lost 8 bases, J lost 0 bases, and 5 bases lay in between. For the CDR3, the DNA is TGTGCCAGCGAAGCCTCTGGAAACACCATATATTTT. Its protein product is CASEASGNTIYF.

J is TRBJ2-1 and V is TRBV11-1; weak D call: TRBD2 (5 bases). V shed 3 bases and J shed 12 bases, with 15 bases lying between them. The V gene's germline CDR1 is SGHAT and CDR2 FQDESV (reference sequence). The CDR3 loop spans 13 amino acids. CDR3: CASSFLGLGGQFF. The CDR3 DNA reads as TGTGCCAGCAGCTTCCTAGGACTGGGTGGGCAGTTCTTC.

The chain employs TRBV2 and TRBJ1-6; no reliable D call. CDR3 size: 15 residues. The germline CDR1 and CDR2 sequences are SNHLY and FYNNEI. V was shortened by 7 bases and J by 7 bases, with 17 bases between the two germline ends. The CDR3 nucleotides are TGTGCCAGCACCCTGCGGCAGCTCCGAAATTCACCCCTCCACTTT. Encoded protein: CASTLRQLRNSPLHF.

This rearrangement joins TRBV24-1 to TRBJ1-5; 7 nucleotides line up with TRBD1. CDR1 and CDR2 (germline): KGHDR, SFDVKD. CDR3 length: 14 residues. V shed 3 bases and J 4 bases; nucleotides not matched to a gene: 2. Here the CDR3 reads CATSDPGQNQPQHF. CDR3 in DNA: TGTGCCACCAGTGATCCGGGACAGAATCAGCCCCAGCATTTT.

V usage is TRBV6-5 and J usage is TRBJ2-5, with a possible D match to TRBD2 (5 bases). Germline V gene sequence: CDR1 MNHEY, CDR2 SVGAGI. V lost 7 bases to trimming and J lost 3 bases, with 12 bases between them. This CDR3 contains 13 residues. DNA for the CDR3: TGTGCCAGCACCCGGGGAAGTGAAGAGACCCAGTACTTC. Protein: CASTRGSEETQYF.

This chain connects TRBV3-1 (or the pseudogene TRBV3-2) to TRBJ2-7, with D perhaps TRBD1 (6 bases). The CDR3 consists of 16 residues. Germline CDR1 and CDR2: LGHDT and YNNKEL (reference sequence). Trimming removed 4 bases from V and 5 bases from J, with 21 bases in between. CDR3 coding DNA: TGTGCCAGCAGCCGTAGGGACACGAAAACCCCCAACGAGCAGTACTTC. Translating gives CASSRRDTKTPNEQYF.